The 10 T cell receptor beta chains presented below share a single source sample, sequenced in a study of siplizumab effects on memory and regulatory T cells. The assay was immunoSEQ multiplex PCR, and TCRdb's table has in-frame clones only and misses some. The sample contains more than 95,000 clones, around 94% of which appear only once. The sequencing input was non-Treg CD4+ T cells sorted from blood. Receptor source: a human donor in good health.

The J gene is TRBJ1-1, the V gene TRBV6-6, with unresolved D. The ends were cut back, 2 bases at V and 4 bases at J, with 11 bases in the middle. The CDR3 is 14 amino acids. Per the germline V gene, CDR1 is MNHNY and CDR2 is SVGAGI (reference sequence). The CDR3 DNA follows: TGTGCCAGCAGTTACGTTAGGGATCGCACTGAAGCTTTCTTT. As protein: CASSYVRDRTEAFF.

The CDR3: CASSLFGRRNYGYTF. For the CDR3, the DNA is TGTGCCAGCAGTTTATTTGGCAGGCGGAACTATGGCTACACCTTC. The V and J genes are TRBV28 and TRBJ1-2; D call uncertain. Germline CDR1 reads MDHEN; CDR2 reads SYDVKM. V gave up 1 base and J gave up 2 bases, with 11 bases separating them. The CDR3 sequence is 15 residues long.

This clone was recorded once. The genes are TRBV2 and TRBJ1-4; TRBD1 is a possible D gene (5 bases). From germline, CDR1 is SNHLY and CDR2 FYNNEI. V lost 7 bases and J 7 bases, leaving 16 bases between the germline ends. There are 14 residues in the CDR3. The CDR3 protein is CASTIWRGGEKLFF. The CDR3 DNA follows: TGTGCCAGCACTATATGGAGGGGAGGTGAAAAACTGTTTTTT. Using reference TRBV2 and TRBJ1-4 for the parts outside the CDR3, the full variable domain is EPEVTQTPSHQVTQMGQEVILRCVPISNHLYFYWYRQILGQKVEFLVSFYNNEISEKSEIFDDQFSVERPDGSNFTLKIRSTKLEDSAMYFCASTIWRGGEKLFFGSGTQLSVL.

This chain uses TRBV9 with TRBJ2-2; D gene unclear. V shed 0 bases and J shed 4 bases, with 7 bases lying between them. The CDR3 loop spans 14 amino acids. Germline loops: CDR1 SGDLS, CDR2 YYNGEE. The chain's CDR3 is CASSVARSTGELFF. The CDR3 coding sequence is TGTGCCAGCAGCGTAGCGAGAAGCACCGGGGAGCTGTTTTTT.

The chain has TRBV19 and TRBJ2-5; TRBD2 matches 8 bases. V trimming: 6 bases; J trimming: 0 bases; junction bases outside the gene matches: 6. The CDR3 contains 15 residues. Germline CDR1 reads LNHDA; CDR2 reads SQIVND (reference sequence). CDR3 protein: CASSGGALYQETQYF. The CDR3 DNA sequence: TGTGCCAGTAGCGGGGGGGCCCTGTACCAAGAGACCCAGTACTTC.

This chain connects TRBV19 to TRBJ1-3; D is unclear. The CDR3 totals 15 residues. Trimming removed 3 bases from V and 0 bases from J, with 9 bases in between. Germline values: CDR1 LNHDA, CDR2 SQIVND (reference sequence). CDR3 amino acids: CASSIGVDSGNTIYF. CDR3 sequence (DNA): TGTGCCAGTAGTATCGGAGTAGACTCTGGAAACACCATATATTTT. Filled out from reference TRBV19 and TRBJ1-3, the complete variable domain reads DGGITQSPKYLFRKEGQNVTLSCEQNLNHDAMYWYRQDPGQGLRLIYYSQIVNDFQKGDIAEGYSVSREKKESFPLTVTSAQKNPTAFYLCASSIGVDSGNTIYFGEGSWLTVV.

V is TRBV11-1 and J is TRBJ2-7; 9 bases match TRBD1. Germline V CDR1 and CDR2: SGHAT, FQDESV (reference sequence). CDR3 length: 14 residues. Germline trimming cut 2 bases from V and 7 bases from J; bases unmatched to any gene: 6. CDR3 amino acids: CASSLTGTGIEQYF. CDR3 in DNA: TGTGCCAGCAGCTTAACCGGGACAGGGATTGAGCAGTACTTC. The whole variable domain, filled in from reference TRBV11-1 and TRBJ2-7, reads EAEVAQSPRYKITEKSQAVAFWCDPISGHATLYWYRQILGQGPELLVQFQDESVVDDSQLPKDRFSAERLKGVDSTLKIQPAELGDSAMYLCASSLTGTGIEQYFGPGTRLTVT.

For this clone: In the same sample, other DNA sequences code for this CDR3. The rearrangement links TRBV9 to TRBJ1-1; unclear D gene. This CDR3 has 13 residues. The V end lost 0 bases, the J end lost 1 base, and 4 bases lay between the germline ends. Germline lookup yields CDR1 SGDLS and CDR2 YYNGEE. The CDR3 here is CASSVDRNTEAFF. The CDR3 region has the DNA TGTGCCAGCAGCGTAGATAGGAACACTGAAGCTTTCTTT.

The chain couples TRBV19 to TRBJ1-2; 9 bases agree with TRBD1. Trimming at V came to 6 bases and at J to 2 bases, leaving 10 bases not matched to a gene. Germline assignment: CDR1 LNHDA and CDR2 SQIVND (reference sequence). The CDR3 runs 16 residues. CDR3 amino acids: CASSQGQGRSNYGYTF. The CDR3 DNA reads as TGTGCCAGTAGCCAAGGACAGGGGCGCTCCAACTATGGCTACACCTTC.

The J gene is TRBJ1-2, the V gene TRBV7-2, with 10 bases lining up with TRBD1. Germline CDR1 SGHTA, CDR2 FQGNSA. This CDR3 region has 16 residues. With 0 bases clipped from V and 8 bases from J, the junction kept 9 bases outside the gene matches. DNA of the CDR3: TGTGCCAGCAGCTTAGCGGGGGGCGACAGGGGGCGCGGCTACACCTTC. Amino acids: CASSLAGGDRGRGYTF.